A selection of T cell receptor beta chains follows, all from one sample in a study of T-cell memory formation after mild COVID-19. MiXCR, applied by TCRdb to the 5' RACE reads, yields one record per CDR3 protein. The data hold over 500,000 distinct CDR3 sequences, with 17% observed a single time. What was sequenced was PBMCs or a T cell subset sorted from them (not recorded which). The receptors come from an adult woman who had mild COVID-19 (a few samples of this study predate the infection). Cell type and time point are not known. CDR3s include the opening cysteine and the closing phenylalanine or tryptophan. The D gene is left open where the match is weak. For some rows the clone size is stated as once, few or many, or as a class when expanded; others skip it.

>-|TRBV12-3/TRBV12-4|-|TRBJ2-6
CASSGHFDSGANVLTF
TGTGCCAGCAGTGGGCACTTCGACTCTGGGGCCAACGTCCTGACTTTC
>many|TRBV7-9|-|TRBJ2-5
CASSWGLPQETQYF
TGTGCCAGCAGCTGGGGACTGCCGCAAGAGACCCAGTACTTC
>-|TRBV12-3/TRBV12-4|TRBD1|TRBJ1-3
CASSPQGAGENTIYF
TGTGCCAGCAGTCCCCAGGGGGCCGGGGAAAACACCATATATTTT
>-|TRBV5-1|-|TRBJ2-1
CASSLGVTYNEQFF
TGCGCCAGCAGCTTAGGGGTAACCTACAATGAGCAGTTCTTC
>-|TRBV6-2/TRBV6-3|-|TRBJ1-5
CASSYRPGAQPQHF
TGTGCCAGCAGTTACCGCCCAGGAGCTCAGCCCCAGCATTTT
>few|TRBV6-5|TRBD1|TRBJ1-2
CASSAPGQGNYGYTF
TGTGCCAGCAGTGCCCCGGGACAGGGGAACTATGGCTACACCTTC
>few|TRBV19|-|TRBJ1-1
CASSMGARFTEAFF
TGTGCCAGTAGTATGGGGGCCCGGTTCACTGAAGCTTTCTTT
>many|TRBV5-1|TRBD2|TRBJ2-3
CASSLLGGRTDTQYF
TGCGCCAGCAGCCTCCTGGGCGGGAGGACAGATACGCAGTATTTT
>few|TRBV3-1|-|TRBJ2-7
CASSPQGFAYEQYF
TGTGCCAGCAGCCCTCAGGGTTTCGCCTACGAGCAGTACTTC
>few|TRBV4-3|-|TRBJ2-1
CASSQDVTDEQFF
TGCGCCAGCAGCCAAGACGTGACCGATGAGCAGTTCTTC
>few|TRBV7-9|-|TRBJ2-7
CASSLGTLGQYF
TGTGCCAGCAGCTTAGGAACCCTCGGGCAGTACTTC
>few|TRBV19|-|TRBJ2-1
CASSRGSREQFF
TGTGCCAGTAGTAGGGGCAGCCGCGAGCAGTTCTTC
>-|TRBV29-1|-|TRBJ1-1
CSVEVQANTEAFF
TGCAGCGTTGAAGTCCAGGCGAACACTGAAGCTTTCTTT
>-|TRBV3-1|TRBD2|TRBJ2-5
CASSHSGGAGETQYF
TGTGCCAGCAGCCATAGCGGGGGGGCCGGAGAGACCCAGTACTTC
>few|TRBV12-3/TRBV12-4|TRBD1|TRBJ1-1
CASSSGTALWAFF
TGTGCCAGCAGTTCCGGGACAGCTCTCTGGGCTTTCTTT
>few|TRBV28|-|TRBJ2-4
CASSFVLLLAKNIQYF
TGTGCCAGCAGTTTTGTTCTCCTACTAGCCAAAAACATTCAGTACTTC
>few|TRBV5-4|-|TRBJ2-2
CASSLARAFNTGELFF
TGTGCCAGCAGCTTGGCTCGGGCCTTTAACACCGGGGAGCTGTTTTTT
>few|TRBV7-9|-|TRBJ2-7
CASSSADGHAYEQYF
TGTGCCAGCAGTTCTGCGGACGGTCATGCCTACGAGCAGTACTTC
>few|TRBV3-1|-|TRBJ1-3
CASSPHRIHDGSGNTIYF
TGTGCCAGCAGCCCTCACCGTATTCACGATGGCTCTGGAAACACCATATATTTT
>many|TRBV23-1|TRBD2|TRBJ2-5
CASSRSGLAGGAETQYF
TGCGCCAGCAGTCGTTCTGGACTAGCGGGGGGGGCGGAGACCCAGTACTTC
>few|TRBV29-1|-|TRBJ2-1
CSVLGYNEQFF
TGCAGCGTCCTAGGTTACAATGAGCAGTTCTTC
>-|TRBV7-8|-|TRBJ1-2
CASSTREGPASGYTF
TGTGCCAGCAGCACCCGGGAGGGTCCCGCATCTGGCTACACCTTC
>few|TRBV20-1|TRBD1|TRBJ1-2
CSAWHPGQGNGYTF
TGCAGTGCGTGGCATCCGGGACAGGGGAATGGCTACACCTTC
>-|TRBV20-1|-|TRBJ2-2
CSKLRDKNTGELFF
TGCAGTAAACTCCGGGATAAGAACACCGGGGAGCTGTTTTTT
>once|TRBV5-6|TRBD2|TRBJ2-7
CASSTRGGSYEQYF
TGTGCCAGCAGCACGCGGGGGGGCTCCTACGAGCAGTACTTC
>few|TRBV3-1|-|TRBJ1-2
CASSRETSLRSNYGYTF
TGTGCCAGCAGCCGTGAGACCAGCCTACGATCTAACTATGGCTACACCTTC
>few|TRBV5-1|TRBD2|TRBJ2-3
CASSSGLAGLPTDTQYF
TGCGCCAGCAGCTCCGGACTAGCGGGCTTACCCACAGATACGCAGTATTTT
>once|TRBV29-1|TRBD2|TRBJ2-1
CSVAASSGRAYNEQLF
TGCAGCGTTGCGGCCTCGAGCGGGAGGGCCTACAATGAGCAGTTATTC